A selection of T cell receptor beta chains follows, all from one sample in a study of neurological immune-mediated disorders. TCRdb analysed the 5' RACE reads with MiXCR anew, one entry per CDR3 protein. This table holds tens of thousands of distinct CDR3 sequences, roughly 2.5% found once. Sequenced: PBMCs. The receptor set was obtained from a man aged 45-60 years with multiple sclerosis. Both conserved end residues are part of each CDR3. The D gene is left open where the match is weak. Expanded clones are given a class, and other clones once, few, many or no size at all.

>many|TRBV29-1|TRBJ1-1|-
CSVEFLRPGRVYTEAFF
TGCAGCGTTGAATTTTTAAGGCCAGGGCGGGTTTACACTGAAGCTTTCTTT
>many|TRBV9|TRBJ2-2|-
CASSVGGLANTGELFF
TGTGCCAGCAGCGTAGGGGGACTGGCGAACACCGGGGAGCTGTTTTTT
>-|TRBV5-1|TRBJ2-1|TRBD2
CASSLNSGGPRDNEQFF
TGCGCCAGCAGCTTGAATAGCGGGGGCCCGAGGGACAATGAGCAGTTCTTC
>many|TRBV5-1|TRBJ2-5|-
CASSPQAGEETQYF
TGCGCCAGCAGCCCACAGGCGGGTGAAGAGACCCAGTACTTC
>many|TRBV28|TRBJ2-5|TRBD2
CATRGGPPQETQYF
TGTGCCACCCGGGGGGGCCCCCCCCAAGAGACCCAGTACTTC
>-|TRBV5-5|TRBJ2-1|-
CTSSRSLAGPPGNEQFF
TGTACCAGCAGCCGCAGCCTAGCAGGGCCCCCCGGGAATGAGCAGTTCTTC
>many|TRBV7-9|TRBJ2-1|-
CASSLVPSNEQFF
TGTGCCAGCAGCTTAGTCCCCAGCAATGAGCAGTTCTTC
>many|TRBV5-1|TRBJ2-3|-
CASSQLRGDTQYF
TGCGCCAGCAGCCAGCTTAGAGGAGATACGCAGTATTTT
>many|TRBV7-9|TRBJ2-2|-
CASSYSAAPGGELFF
TGTGCCAGCAGCTACTCCGCGGCCCCGGGTGGGGAGCTGTTTTTT
>many|TRBV7-9|TRBJ2-3|TRBD2
CASSSPSGGRTDTQYF
TGTGCCAGCAGCTCCCCTAGCGGGGGGCGCACAGATACGCAGTATTTT
>few|TRBV5-5|TRBJ2-5|-
CASSLEGGQETQYF
TGTGCCAGCAGCTTGGAAGGCGGCCAAGAGACCCAGTACTTC
>-|TRBV7-2|TRBJ2-7|TRBD1
CASSSPGQGVQYF
TGTGCCAGCAGCTCACCGGGACAGGGAGTGCAGTACTTC
>many|TRBV12-3/TRBV12-4|TRBJ1-1|TRBD1
CASSSTGQEDFF
TGTGCCAGCAGCTCAACCGGACAGGAGGATTTCTTT
>many|TRBV27|TRBJ1-5|-
CASSFQGSNQPQHF
TGTGCCAGCAGTTTTCAGGGGTCGAATCAGCCCCAGCATTTT
>many|TRBV6-2/TRBV6-3|TRBJ2-7|TRBD1
CASTSTGFGDEQYF
TGTGCCAGCACCTCGACAGGGTTTGGGGACGAGCAGTACTTC
>many|TRBV19|TRBJ1-5|-
CASSPRKSNQPQHF
TGTGCCAGTAGTCCCCGCAAAAGCAATCAGCCCCAGCATTTT
>many|TRBV5-1|TRBJ1-1|-
CASSLDLGGHPTEAFF
TGCGCCAGCAGCTTGGATCTAGGGGGACATCCCACTGAAGCTTTCTTT
>many|TRBV4-2|TRBJ2-3|TRBD2
CASSHAGTSDGTDTQYF
TGTGCCAGCAGCCATGCCGGGACTAGCGACGGAACAGATACGCAGTATTTT
>many|TRBV7-6|TRBJ1-5|TRBD1
CASSTGQGARYRQPQHF
TGTGCCAGCAGCACCGGACAGGGGGCGCGGTATCGGCAGCCCCAGCATTTT
>many|TRBV7-6|TRBJ1-5|-
CASSLVGQPQHF
TGTGCCAGCAGCTTAGTTGGTCAGCCCCAGCATTTT
>few|TRBV11-3|TRBJ2-7|-
CASSSTQGLIHEQYF
TGTGCCAGCAGCTCCACCCAGGGGCTCATACACGAGCAGTACTTC
>many|TRBV14|TRBJ2-7|TRBD1
CASSWGQGNEQYF
TGTGCCAGCAGCTGGGGACAGGGGAACGAGCAGTACTTC
>many|TRBV27|TRBJ2-1|-
CASSINDGNEQFF
TGTGCCAGCAGTATCAACGACGGCAATGAGCAGTTCTTC
>many|TRBV10-3|TRBJ2-1|TRBD1
CAIRRDRANEQFF
TGTGCCATCAGACGGGACAGAGCAAATGAGCAGTTCTTC
>many|TRBV7-6|TRBJ2-2|-
CASSLQGPNTGELFF
TGTGCCAGCAGCTTGCAAGGACCAAACACCGGGGAGCTGTTTTTT
>many|TRBV10-3|TRBJ1-5|-
CAISEGGLGNQPQHF
TGTGCCATCAGTGAGGGGGGGCTGGGCAATCAGCCCCAGCATTTT
>many|TRBV7-2|TRBJ2-2|-
CASSPRTQRALFF
TGTGCCAGCAGCCCCCGGACTCAAAGGGCGCTGTTTTTT
>many|TRBV5-5|TRBJ2-1|-
CASSLGREREQFF
TGTGCCAGCAGCTTGGGAAGGGAGCGTGAGCAGTTCTTC
>many|TRBV20-1|TRBJ2-7|-
CSARRQGGSYEQYF
TGCAGTGCTAGGAGGCAGGGGGGCTCCTACGAGCAGTACTTC
>many|TRBV30|TRBJ1-2|-
CATGQYGYTF
TGTGCGACGGGGCAGTATGGCTACACCTTC
>many|TRBV5-1|TRBJ2-7|-
CASSKYRDLNSYEQYF
TGCGCCAGCAGCAAATACCGGGACCTAAATTCCTACGAGCAGTACTTC
>many|TRBV7-9|TRBJ1-2|-
CASNFARVGYGYTF
TGTGCCAGCAACTTCGCGAGGGTGGGCTATGGCTACACCTTC
>many|TRBV20-1|TRBJ2-7|-
CSASAGPSYEQYF
TGCAGTGCTAGTGCCGGGCCTTCCTACGAGCAGTACTTC
>many|TRBV7-6|TRBJ2-5|-
CASSQGTSGETQYF
TGTGCCAGCAGCCAAGGGACCAGCGGAGAGACCCAGTACTTC
>many|TRBV12-3/TRBV12-4|TRBJ1-2|-
CASTGTHNYGYTF
TGTGCCAGCACCGGGACCCATAACTATGGCTACACCTTC
>many|TRBV5-5|TRBJ2-2|TRBD2
CASSPRGAGELFF
TGTGCCAGCAGCCCCCGGGGGGCCGGGGAGCTGTTTTTT
>-|TRBV7-2|TRBJ2-1|-
CASSGSGNEQFF
TGTGCCAGCAGCGGCAGCGGCAATGAGCAGTTCTTC
>many|TRBV5-5|TRBJ2-1|-
CASSFILSGALAYNEQFF
TGTGCCAGCAGCTTCATTTTATCTGGGGCCTTGGCCTACAATGAGCAGTTCTTC
>-|TRBV2|TRBJ1-6|TRBD1
CASRRQGRSPLHF
TGTGCCAGCAGGAGACAGGGGCGGTCACCCCTCCACTTT
>many|TRBV5-1|TRBJ2-3|-
CASSPGEDTQYF
TGCGCCAGCAGCCCTGGAGAGGATACGCAGTATTTT
>many|TRBV4-3|TRBJ2-5|TRBD2
CASSPRDYRSQETQYF
TGCGCCAGCAGCCCTCGGGACTACCGTTCCCAAGAGACCCAGTACTTC
>few|TRBV20-1|TRBJ2-1|TRBD2
CSARQRGGLGEQFF
TGCAGTGCTAGGCAGCGGGGGGGCCTAGGTGAGCAGTTCTTC
>-|TRBV7-2|TRBJ1-5|TRBD1
CASSVDRGLNQPQNF
TGTGCCAGCAGCGTGGACAGGGGCCTGAATCAGCCCCAGAATTTT
>many|TRBV20-1|TRBJ2-7|-
CSAPGLSYEQYF
TGCAGTGCCCCGGGACTCTCCTACGAGCAGTACTTC
>many|TRBV20-1|TRBJ2-3|TRBD2
CSALLTSGDHTQYF
TGCAGTGCTCTTCTGACTAGCGGGGATCACACGCAGTATTTT
>many|TRBV7-9|TRBJ1-1|TRBD1
CASSSGGTEAFF
TGTGCCAGCAGCTCAGGGGGCACTGAAGCTTTCTTT
>many|TRBV20-1|TRBJ2-1|TRBD1
CSALSDRGSEQFF
TGCAGTGCTCTTTCCGACAGGGGCAGTGAGCAGTTCTTC
>many|TRBV9|TRBJ2-5|-
CASSVGAAQETQYF
TGTGCCAGCAGCGTAGGGGCAGCCCAAGAGACCCAGTACTTC
>many|TRBV2|TRBJ2-1|-
CASSPTLGSDNEQFF
TGTGCCAGCAGTCCTACGTTGGGTAGCGACAATGAGCAGTTCTTC
>many|TRBV5-6|TRBJ2-7|-
CASSLVVQTYEQYF
TGTGCCAGCAGCTTGGTAGTACAAACCTACGAGCAGTACTTC
>many|TRBV7-2|TRBJ2-1|-
CASSPLASYNEQFF
TGTGCCAGCAGCCCCCTAGCGTCCTACAATGAGCAGTTCTTC
>many|TRBV6-5|TRBJ2-7|TRBD1
CASSSPGQGRNEQYF
TGTGCCAGCAGTTCACCGGGACAGGGGAGGAACGAGCAGTACTTC